This section outlines one T cell receptor beta chain sequence together with its context. Trimming took off 3 bases at V and 4 bases at J, with 4 bases between the two ends. The length of the CDR3 is 12 residues. TCRdb independently ran MiXCR on the 5' RACE reads; one entry per CDR3 protein. The sample holds about 50,000 distinct CDR3 sequences, 25% to 30% seen once. Sequenced material: naive CD4+ T cells sorted from blood. Subset here: naive CD4+ T cells, CD4+CD45RA+CD25-. The clonotype originates from a female donor with breast cancer. The chain is built from TRBV12-3 or TRBV12-4 and TRBJ2-4; no firm D call. The CDR3 region is CASSLLKNIQYF. In DNA, the CDR3 is TGTGCCAGCAGTTTGTTGAAAAACATTCAGTACTTC.